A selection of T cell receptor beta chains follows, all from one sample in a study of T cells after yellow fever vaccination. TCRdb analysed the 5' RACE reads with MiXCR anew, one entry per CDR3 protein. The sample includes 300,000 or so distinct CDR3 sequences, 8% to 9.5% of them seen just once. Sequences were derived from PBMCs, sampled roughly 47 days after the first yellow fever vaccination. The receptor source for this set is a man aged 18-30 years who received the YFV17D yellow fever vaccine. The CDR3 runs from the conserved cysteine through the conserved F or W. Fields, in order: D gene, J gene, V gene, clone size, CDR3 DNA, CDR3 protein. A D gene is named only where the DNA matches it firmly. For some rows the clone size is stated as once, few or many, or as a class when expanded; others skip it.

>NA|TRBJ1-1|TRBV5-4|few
TGTGCCAGCAGCCCGTCCGGGTTGGACACTGAAGCTTTCTTT
CASSPSGLDTEAFF
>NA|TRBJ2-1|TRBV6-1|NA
TGTGCCAGCAGTAAAGGGGGAAACTCGTGGAGCTCCTACAATGAGCAGTTCTTC
CASSKGGNSWSSYNEQFF
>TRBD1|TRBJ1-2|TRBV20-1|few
TGCAGTGCTACGACAGGGGCTGGCTACACCTTC
CSATTGAGYTF
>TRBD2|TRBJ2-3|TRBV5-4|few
TGTGCCAGCAGCTTGCGCCGGGGGGAAGATACGCAGTATTTT
CASSLRRGEDTQYF
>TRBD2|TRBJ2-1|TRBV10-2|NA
TGCGCCAGCAGGGAGGAGGCGGGGGACTACAATGAGCAGTTCTTC
CASREEAGDYNEQFF
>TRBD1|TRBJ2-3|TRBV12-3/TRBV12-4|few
TGTGCCAGCAGTACCACCGGGACAGAGAGCACAGATACGCAGTATTTT
CASSTTGTESTDTQYF
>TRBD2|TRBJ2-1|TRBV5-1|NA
TGCGCCAGCAGCCAAGGACTAGCGGGCGGGGGGGCCTCCTACAATGAGCAGTTCTTC
CASSQGLAGGGASYNEQFF
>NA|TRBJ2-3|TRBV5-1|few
TGCGCCAGCAGCTTGGGGACCATCGGGATAGATACGCAGTATTTT
CASSLGTIGIDTQYF
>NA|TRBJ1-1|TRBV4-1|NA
TGCGCCAGCAGCCAAGTTCGGTTGTACAGGAACACTGAAGCTTTCTTT
CASSQVRLYRNTEAFF
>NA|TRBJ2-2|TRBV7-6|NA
TGTGCCAGCAGCCCCCCCGTTAGGAACGCCGGGGAGCTGTTTTTT
CASSPPVRNAGELFF
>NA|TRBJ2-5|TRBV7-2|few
TGTGCCAGCAGCTCCACGGGGCAAGGGGGGACCCAGTACTTC
CASSSTGQGGTQYF
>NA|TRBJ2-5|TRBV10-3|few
TGTGCCATCAGTGAGTCGACGGTGGGCGGGGGCGAGACCCAGTACTTC
CAISESTVGGGETQYF
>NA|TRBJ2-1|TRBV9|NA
TGTGCCAGCAGAGCCCCCGGGTTCGGGGACAATGAGCAGTTCTTC
CASRAPGFGDNEQFF
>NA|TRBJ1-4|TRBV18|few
TGTGCCAGCTTTACTCAGAATAATGAAAAACTGTTTTTT
CASFTQNNEKLFF
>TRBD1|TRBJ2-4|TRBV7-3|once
TGTGCCAGCTGTTTACCGACAGGGGCGGATATAGCCAAAAACATTCAGTACTTC
CASCLPTGADIAKNIQYF
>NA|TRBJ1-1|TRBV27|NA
TGTGCCAGCAGTTTAATTCACGGTACTACGAATGGGGCTTTCTTT
CASSLIHGTTNGAFF
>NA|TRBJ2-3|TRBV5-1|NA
TGCGCCAGCACGACGGACTGGGACACAGATACGCAGTATTTT
CASTTDWDTDTQYF
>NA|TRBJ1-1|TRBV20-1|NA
TGCAGTGCTTTAACAGGGAACACTGAAGCTTTCTTT
CSALTGNTEAFF
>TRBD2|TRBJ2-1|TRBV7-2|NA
TGTGCCAGCAGCGCTAGCATAGCGGGGGGCCGGGGCAAGGTCTTC
CASSASIAGGRGKVF
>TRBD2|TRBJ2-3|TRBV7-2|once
TGTGCCAGCAGCCGAGGACTAGCGGGGGTGAATACGCAGTATTTT
CASSRGLAGVNTQYF
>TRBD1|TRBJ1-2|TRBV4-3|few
TGCGCCAGCAGCCAAGATAAGGGGACAGACCTATACTATGGCTACACCTTC
CASSQDKGTDLYYGYTF
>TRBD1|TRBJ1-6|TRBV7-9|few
TGTGCCAGCAGTGGGGGACAGCTCAATTCACCCCTCCACTTT
CASSGGQLNSPLHF
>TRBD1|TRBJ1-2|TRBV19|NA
TGTGCCAGTAGTCCTGACAGGGGAAGTTTTGGCTACACCTTC
CASSPDRGSFGYTF
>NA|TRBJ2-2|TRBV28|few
TGTGCCAGCAGTTGGAGTTCCGGGGAGCTGTTTTTT
CASSWSSGELFF
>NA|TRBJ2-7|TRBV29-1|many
TGCAGCGTTGAGGGGGTGGGCTCCTACGAGCAGTACTTC
CSVEGVGSYEQYF
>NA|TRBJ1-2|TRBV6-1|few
TGTGCCAGCACCTTGACAAATCGGGACTATGGCTACACCTTC
CASTLTNRDYGYTF
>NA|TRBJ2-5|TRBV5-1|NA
TGCGCCAGCAGCTTGGCTTGGGGGAATCAAGAGACCCAGTACTTC
CASSLAWGNQETQYF
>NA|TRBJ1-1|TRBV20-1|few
TGCAGTGCTAGAGCCCAGCCGTGGACTTTCTTT
CSARAQPWTFF
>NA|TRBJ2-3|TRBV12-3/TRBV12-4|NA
TGTGCCAGCAGGGGAATGGCGGATACGCAGTATTTT
CASRGMADTQYF
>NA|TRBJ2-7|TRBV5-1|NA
TGCGCCAGCAGCTTGTCATTCCCGGGGGCCACCTACGAGCAGTACTTC
CASSLSFPGATYEQYF